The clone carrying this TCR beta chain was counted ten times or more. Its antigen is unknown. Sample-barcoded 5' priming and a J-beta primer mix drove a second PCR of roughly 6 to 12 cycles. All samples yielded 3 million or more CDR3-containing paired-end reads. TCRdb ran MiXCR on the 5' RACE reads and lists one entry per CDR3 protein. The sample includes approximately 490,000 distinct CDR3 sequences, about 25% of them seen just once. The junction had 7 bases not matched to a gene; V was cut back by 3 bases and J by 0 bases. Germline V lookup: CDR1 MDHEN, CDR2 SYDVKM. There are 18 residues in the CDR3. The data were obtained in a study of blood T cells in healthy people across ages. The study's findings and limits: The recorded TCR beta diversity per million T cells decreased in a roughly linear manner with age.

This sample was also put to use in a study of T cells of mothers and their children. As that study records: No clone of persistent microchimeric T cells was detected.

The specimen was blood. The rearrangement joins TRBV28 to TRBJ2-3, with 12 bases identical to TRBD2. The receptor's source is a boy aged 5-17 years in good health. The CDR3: CASSFWLAGGLSTDTQYF. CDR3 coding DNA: TGTGCCAGCAGTTTCTGGCTAGCGGGGGGGCTGAGCACAGATACGCAGTATTTT.